The present TCR beta chain was sequenced within a study of shared clonotypes between healthy human individuals. CD45RO negativity and positive selection for CCR7 defined naive CD8 cells, a population that excluded terminally differentiated effector memory CD45RA+ cells. Germline CDR1 MNHEY, CDR2 SMNVEV (reference sequence). Trimming left V 0 bases short and J 5 bases short, with 10 bases between. This CDR3 is 15 amino acids long. Clones were sequenced by immunoSEQ multiplex PCR, and TCRdb holds only the in-frame ones, with some missing. The sample carries about 2.1 million clones, 90% to 95% recorded once.

The receptor's source is a man aged 18 to 29 in good health. Some clones in this sample may be carry-over from other donors' samples. V and J are TRBV27 and TRBJ2-2, with D perhaps TRBD1 (5 bases). The source material was naive CD8+ T cells from PBMCs. The chain's CDR3 is CASSLSQGRTGELFF. CDR3 nucleotides: TGTGCCAGCAGTTTATCCCAGGGAAGGACCGGGGAGCTGTTTTTT.